The present T cell receptor (beta chain) was sequenced within a study of T cells in Graves' hyperthyroidism and ophthalmopathy. RNA transcripts gave rise to amplified TCR beta CDR3 regions. First-round RT-PCR targeting the TCR CDR3 was performed with the HTBI primer set. TCRdb redid the calling of the multiplex PCR reads with MiXCR, one entry per CDR3 protein. The table shows a few hundred thousand distinct CDR3 sequences, with 35% to 55% occurring only once. V lost 8 bases to trimming and J lost 0 bases, with 13 bases between them. There are 14 residues in the CDR3. Per germline, CDR1 SGHAT and CDR2 FQNNGV.

V and J are TRBV11-2 and TRBJ1-1; tentatively, D is TRBD1 (5 bases). Sample: peripheral blood or thyroid tissue (not recorded which). The receptor's source is a woman under 30 with Graves' hyperthyroidism. The CDR3 bases are TGTGCCAGCTCCCGGCCGGGGGTGAACACTGAAGCTTTCTTT. Protein product: CASSRPGVNTEAFF. Full variable domain (remainder filled in from reference TRBV11-2 and TRBJ1-1): EAGVAQSPRYKIIEKRQSVAFWCNPISGHATLYWYQQILGQGPKLLIQFQNNGVVDDSQLPKDRFSAERLKGVDSTLKIQPAKLEDSAVYLCASSRPGVNTEAFFGQGTRLTVV.